This T cell receptor beta chain emerged from a study of beta chain features in type 1 diabetes. Study-wide findings and caveats: Researchers caution that PCR might favor shorter templates, equally among patients and controls. All four CD4+ subsets of Type 1 diabetes patients contained TCRB CDR3s that were moderately but significantly shorter.

Every single donor gave one heparinised blood draw, and these averaged approximately 120 mL. CD45RO/CCR7/CD25/CD127/CD95/CD27 staining was used to isolate CD4+ naive, central memory, regulatory and stem cell-like memory cells by sorting. V dropped 4 bases and J dropped 5 bases, with 15 bases sitting between them. The CDR3 has 16 residues. Germline V CDR1 and CDR2: SGHDN, FVKESK. Expressed TCRB transcripts were sequenced, since all the RNA that had been isolated was reverse transcribed. About 3.4 million reads per sample on average were obtained from naive, central memory and regulatory T cell samples. Profiling relied on immunoSEQ multiplex PCR, and the TCRdb table lists in-frame clones only, not all of them. The profile shows around 340,000 clones, about a tenth of them singletons. This clone turned up a few times. Its antigen is unidentified.

The chain carries TRBV14 and TRBJ1-6; TRBD1 might be the D (6 bases). Sequencing was done on a sample of central memory CD4+ T cells from blood. The receptor was derived from a man younger than 40 with type 1 diabetes. Here the CDR3 DNA reads TGTGCCAGCAGCCCCTCCTCAGGGGTCAATAATTCACCCCTCCACTTT. The encoded protein is CASSPSSGVNNSPLHF.